The 25 T cell receptor beta chains listed next were all sequenced from one sample in a study of cytomegalovirus exposure and HLA in healthy donors. TCRdb's copy holds only in-frame clones and misses some; the assay was immunoSEQ multiplex PCR. Here the sample spans some 86,000 clones, 93% being singletons. The sequencing input was PBMCs. These receptors came from a woman aged 25 to 39 in good health and CMV-seronegative.

This chain uses TRBV6-5 with TRBJ1-4; D possibly corresponds to TRBD1 (5 bases). CDR1 and CDR2 from the germline V gene are MNHEY and SVGAGI. This CDR3 has 14 residues. The V end lost 0 bases, the J end lost 7 bases, and 9 bases lay between the germline ends. The CDR3 DNA follows: TGTGCCAGCAGTTACTCAAGGCAGGGTGAAAAACTGTTTTTT. It yields the protein CASSYSRQGEKLFF.

The chain recombines TRBV5-1 with TRBJ2-7; TRBD2 matches at 9 bases. Germline CDR1 is SGHRS and CDR2 is YFSETQ. V shed 4 bases and J 6 bases; nucleotides not matched to a gene: 11. The CDR3 runs 15 residues. The CDR3 here is CASSTGVAGVGEQYF. CDR3 in DNA: TGCGCCAGCAGCACTGGGGTAGCGGGAGTCGGCGAGCAGTACTTC.

The chain uses TRBV5-1 and TRBJ2-6; 7 bases fit TRBD2. Germline CDR1 SGHRS, CDR2 YFSETQ. The length of the CDR3 is 18 residues. With 0 bases clipped from V and 2 bases from J, the junction kept 8 bases outside the gene matches. CDR3 amino acids: CASSLANGGGAGANVLTF. The CDR3 nucleotides read TGCGCCAGCAGCTTGGCCAACGGTGGGGGGGCTGGGGCCAACGTCCTGACTTTC.

The J gene is TRBJ1-1, the V gene TRBV7-8; the match to TRBD1 covers 7 bases. Germline assignment: CDR1 SGHVS and CDR2 FQNEAQ. V gave up 5 bases and J gave up 4 bases; unmatched junction bases: 10. The CDR3 runs to 15 residues. DNA for the CDR3: TGTGCCAGCAGCCCCCACAGGGGTCGGGGCACTGAAGCTTTCTTT. Residues: CASSPHRGRGTEAFF.

This clone was seen once. The chain combines TRBV28 with TRBJ1-1; 8 nucleotides agree with TRBD1. CDR3 size: 15 residues. Germline CDR1 and CDR2: MDHEN and SYDVKM. V shed 1 base and J 3 bases; nucleotides not matched to a gene: 4. The CDR3 DNA is TGTGCCAGCAGTTTATTGGACAGGGCGGACACTGAAGCTTTCTTT. This sequence encodes CASSLLDRADTEAFF. Together with reference TRBV28 and TRBJ1-1, the CDR3 gives the full variable domain: DVKVTQSSRYLVKRTGEKVFLECVQDMDHENMFWYRQDPGLGLRLIYFSYDVKMKEKGDIPEGYSVSREKKERFSLILESASTNQTSMYLCASSLLDRADTEAFFGQGTRLTVV.

V gene TRBV5-6 combines with J gene TRBJ2-1; possibly TRBD1 for D (7 bases). V lost 3 bases and J 4 bases, leaving 20 bases between the germline ends. This CDR3 region has 17 residues. Germline CDR1 is SGHDT and CDR2 is YYEEEE. The CDR3 DNA sequence: TGTGCCAGCAGCTCCAACTCGGACAGGAGGGTTTACAATGAGCAGTTCTTC. It translates to CASSSNSDRRVYNEQFF. The entire variable domain, with the rest obtained from reference TRBV5-6 and TRBJ2-1, is as follows: DAGVTQSPTHLIKTRGQQVTLRCSPKSGHDTVSWYQQALGQGPQFIFQYYEEEERQRGNFPDRFSGHQFPNYSSELNVNALLLGDSALYLCASSSNSDRRVYNEQFFGPGTRLTVL.

The chain recombines TRBV7-3 with TRBJ2-1, with a tentative D call TRBD2 (5 bases). CDR1 and CDR2 (germline): SGHTA, FQGTGA. V lost 1 base and J 4 bases, leaving 11 bases between the germline ends. CDR3 size: 15 residues. CDR3 nucleotide sequence: TGTGCCAGCAGCTTAATGGCGGGCGTTTACAATGAGCAGTTCTTC. This sequence encodes CASSLMAGVYNEQFF. Using reference TRBV7-3 and TRBJ2-1 for the parts outside the CDR3, the full variable domain is GAGVSQTPSNKVTEKGKYVELRCDPISGHTALYWYRQSLGQGPEFLIYFQGTGAADDSGLPNDRFFAVRPEGSVSTLKIQRTERGDSAVYLCASSLMAGVYNEQFFGPGTRLTVL.

This chain uses TRBV5-1 with TRBJ2-4; 10 bases align to TRBD1. Germline CDR1 reads SGHRS; CDR2 reads YFSETQ. The V and J ends lost 4 bases and 8 bases, in that order; junction bases with no gene match: 9. The CDR3 totals 15 residues. This CDR3 reads CASSPGQGEVDIQYF. CDR3 coding DNA: TGCGCCAGCAGCCCAGGACAGGGGGAGGTGGACATTCAGTACTTC.

V usage is TRBV12-5 and J usage is TRBJ2-1; 12 bases agree with TRBD2. The CDR3 sequence is 15 residues long. CDR1 and CDR2 (germline): LGHNT, FRNRAP. The V and J ends lost 6 bases and 7 bases, in that order; junction bases with no gene match: 7. The CDR3 is CASGERTSGNNEQFF. Written as DNA, the CDR3 is TGTGCTAGTGGCGAAAGGACTAGCGGGAATAATGAGCAGTTCTTC.

The chain combines TRBV11-2 with TRBJ1-2; D is ambiguous. V lost 4 bases, J lost 5 bases, and 11 bases lay in between. Germline V gene lookup returns CDR1 SGHAT and CDR2 FQNNGV. The CDR3 runs to 13 residues. CDR3 protein: CASSSPTSYGYTF. The CDR3 nucleotides are TGTGCCAGCAGCTCCCCCACATCTTATGGCTACACCTTC. Together with reference TRBV11-2 and TRBJ1-2, the CDR3 gives the full variable domain: EAGVAQSPRYKIIEKRQSVAFWCNPISGHATLYWYQQILGQGPKLLIQFQNNGVVDDSQLPKDRFSAERLKGVDSTLKIQPAKLEDSAVYLCASSSPTSYGYTFGSGTRLTVV.

This sequence joins TRBV7-2 and TRBJ1-3, with D tentatively TRBD1 (5 bases). CDR1 SGHTA and CDR2 FQGNSA come from the germline V gene. The CDR3 covers 17 residues. V was trimmed by 5 bases and J by 5 bases, leaving 22 bases between them. This CDR3 reads CASSTSKGLPGRNTIYF. The CDR3 nucleotides read TGTGCCAGCAGCACCTCAAAGGGACTCCCGGGAAGAAACACCATATATTTT. Full variable domain (remainder filled in from reference TRBV7-2 and TRBJ1-3): GAGVSQSPSNKVTEKGKDVELRCDPISGHTALYWYRQSLGQGLEFLIYFQGNSAPDKSGLPSDRFSAERTGGSVSTLTIQRTQQEDSAVYLCASSTSKGLPGRNTIYFGEGSWLTVV.

Concerning this clone: Mismatch with germline at one junction end may stem from a read error. V gene TRBV4-3 combines with J gene TRBJ1-1; D gene ambiguous. Looked up from germline, CDR1 is LGHNA and CDR2 is YSLEER. The CDR3 length is 14 residues. The CDR3 region has the DNA TGCGCCAGCAGCCAAGATCAAGTCATCCTAGGCGGCATCTTT. The encoded protein is CASSQDQVILGGIF.

The rearrangement uses TRBV6-1 and TRBJ2-7; tentative D call: TRBD2 (6 bases). The V end lost 10 bases, the J end lost 7 bases, and 17 bases lay between the germline ends. This CDR3 has 12 residues. Germline lookup yields CDR1 MNHNS and CDR2 SASEGT. DNA for the CDR3: TGTGCCACCCGACACGGGGGTGGGGAGCAGTACTTC. This gives the protein CATRHGGGEQYF.

This rearrangement joins TRBV30 to TRBJ1-1; weak D call: TRBD1 (6 bases). The CDR3 length is 17 residues. The V and J ends lost 2 bases and 0 bases respectively, with 19 bases between them. Looked up from germline, CDR1 is GTSNPN and CDR2 is SVGIG (reference sequence). The CDR3 bases are TGTGCCTGGAGTTTCCCGGACAGAATGAATATGAACACTGAAGCTTTCTTT. It encodes CAWSFPDRMNMNTEAFF.

The chain couples TRBV7-3 to TRBJ2-4; D gene uncertain. Germline V CDR1 and CDR2: SGHTA, FQGTGA. CDR3 length: 13 amino acids. Deletions cut 2 bases from V and 6 bases from J, with 8 bases between. The CDR3 is CASSLPGGNIQYF. CDR3 DNA: TGTGCCAGCAGCTTACCCGGCGGAAACATTCAGTACTTC.

In DNA, the CDR3 is TGCGCCAGCAGCCAGACTAGCGGGGGGTCTGGATACAATGAGCAGTTCTTC. Translation gives CASSQTSGGSGYNEQFF. The chain recombines TRBV4-1 with TRBJ2-1, with 13 bases that match TRBD2. Germline CDR1 is MGHRA and CDR2 is YSYEKL. CDR3 length: 17 amino acids. V shed 3 bases and J 4 bases; nucleotides not matched to a gene: 6.

The rearrangement joins TRBV14 to TRBJ1-4, with D possibly being TRBD1 (5 bases). The CDR3 loop spans 16 amino acids. CDR1 SGHDN and CDR2 FVKESK come from the germline V gene. V gave up 4 bases and J gave up 8 bases, with 20 bases separating them. This CDR3 is CASSLKVRGKEEKLFF. CDR3 DNA sequence: TGTGCCAGCAGCCTTAAGGTCCGGGGGAAGGAAGAAAAACTGTTTTTT.

CDR3 nucleotides: TGTGCCAGTAGTATTCGTAACTCTGGGGCCAACGTCCTGACTTTC. Protein: CASSIRNSGANVLTF. The chain employs TRBV19 and TRBJ2-6; D uncertain. CDR3 size: 15 residues. Deletions cut 3 bases from V and 0 bases from J, with 6 bases between. CDR1 is LNHDA, CDR2 SQIVND, per germline (reference sequence). Looking up the rest from reference TRBV19 and TRBJ2-6 gives the full variable domain: DGGITQSPKYLFRKEGQNVTLSCEQNLNHDAMYWYRQDPGQGLRLIYYSQIVNDFQKGDIAEGYSVSREKKESFPLTVTSAQKNPTAFYLCASSIRNSGANVLTFGAGSRLTVL.

This chain joins TRBV7-9 and TRBJ1-1; D is ambiguous. Looked up from germline, CDR1 is SEHNR and CDR2 is FQNEAQ (reference sequence). This CDR3 is 13 amino acids long. Trimming removed 7 bases from V and 6 bases from J, with 15 bases in between. As DNA, the CDR3 is TGTGCCAGCAAACGAGGGCTTCGGGCTGAAGCTTTCTTT. Its translation: CASKRGLRAEAFF.

The CDR3 DNA sequence: TGTGCCAGCACCCCACAGGGGGCGAACACCGGGGAGCTGTTTTTT. Encoded protein: CASTPQGANTGELFF. V gene TRBV2 combines with J gene TRBJ2-2, with 8 nucleotides matching TRBD1. CDR3 length: 15 residues. The junction had 4 bases not matched to a gene; V was cut back by 7 bases and J by 0 bases. Per germline, CDR1 SNHLY and CDR2 FYNNEI.

CDR3 region: CASSLGLAGGGPGELFF. The DNA for the CDR3 is TGCGCCAGCAGCTTGGGGCTAGCGGGAGGAGGACCCGGGGAGCTGTTTTTT. V and J are TRBV5-1 and TRBJ2-2; 11 bases are a match to TRBD2. V gave up 0 bases and J gave up 6 bases; unmatched junction bases: 7. This CDR3 comprises 17 residues. Looked up from germline, CDR1 is SGHRS and CDR2 is YFSETQ.

The chain links TRBV14 to TRBJ2-3; 7 bases line up with TRBD2. The germline V gene has CDR1 SGHDN and CDR2 FVKESK. V was clipped by 4 bases and J by 0 bases; unmatched bases: 7. The CDR3 is made up of 16 amino acids. CDR3 sequence (DNA): TGTGCCAGCAGCCGGCGACTAGCCGCAAGCACAGATACGCAGTATTTT. It encodes CASSRRLAASTDTQYF.

The rearrangement joins TRBV18 to TRBJ2-6; tentatively, D is TRBD2 (5 bases). The V and J ends lost 0 bases and 1 base respectively, with 16 bases between them. In germline, CDR1 is KGHSH, CDR2 LQKENI. The CDR3 totals 19 residues. The CDR3 bases are TGTGCCAGCTCACCACCTATCAGTACAAGGAGGTCTGGGGCCAACGTCCTGACTTTC. Its protein product is CASSPPISTRRSGANVLTF.

V usage is TRBV4-3 and J usage is TRBJ2-4, with 8 bases that match TRBD2. Germline CDR1 is LGHNA and CDR2 is YSLEER. This CDR3 has 14 residues. V shed 0 bases, J shed 7 bases, and the junction held 2 bases outside the gene matches. The CDR3 region is CASSQDTGGNIQYF. CDR3 in DNA: TGCGCCAGCAGCCAAGATACGGGGGGGAACATTCAGTACTTC.

The chain has TRBV15 and TRBJ2-1; perhaps TRBD1 as D (6 bases). The CDR3 totals 16 residues. Germline V CDR1 and CDR2: LNHNV, YYDKDF (reference sequence). V was pared by 1 base and J by 7 bases, with 17 bases between. CDR3 loop: CATSRVTQGKGNEQFF. The CDR3 DNA reads TGTGCCACCAGCAGAGTTACCCAGGGGAAAGGAAATGAGCAGTTCTTC.